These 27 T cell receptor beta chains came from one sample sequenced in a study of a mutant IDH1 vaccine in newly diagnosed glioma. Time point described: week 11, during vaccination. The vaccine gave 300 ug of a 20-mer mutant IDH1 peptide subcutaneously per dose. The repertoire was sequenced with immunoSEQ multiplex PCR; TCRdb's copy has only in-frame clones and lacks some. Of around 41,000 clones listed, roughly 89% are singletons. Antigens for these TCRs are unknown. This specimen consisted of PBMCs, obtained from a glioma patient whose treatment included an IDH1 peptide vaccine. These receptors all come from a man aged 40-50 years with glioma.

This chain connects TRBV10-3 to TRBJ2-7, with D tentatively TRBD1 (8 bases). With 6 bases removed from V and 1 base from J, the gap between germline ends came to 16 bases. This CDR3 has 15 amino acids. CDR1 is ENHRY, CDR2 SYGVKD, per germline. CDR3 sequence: CAIRGQGGGSYEQYF. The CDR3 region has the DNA TGTGCCATCAGAGGACAGGGAGGGGGTTCCTACGAGCAGTACTTC.

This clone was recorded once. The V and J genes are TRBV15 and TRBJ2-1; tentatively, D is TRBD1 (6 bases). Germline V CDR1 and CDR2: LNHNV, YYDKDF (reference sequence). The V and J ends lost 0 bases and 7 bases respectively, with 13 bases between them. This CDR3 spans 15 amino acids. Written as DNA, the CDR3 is TGTGCCACCAGCAGAGATAGGCTAAGGGGGAATGAGCAGTTCTTC. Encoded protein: CATSRDRLRGNEQFF.

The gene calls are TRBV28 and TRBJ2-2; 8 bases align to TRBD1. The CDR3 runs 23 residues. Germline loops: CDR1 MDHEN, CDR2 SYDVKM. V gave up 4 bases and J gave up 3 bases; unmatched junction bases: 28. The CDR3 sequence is CASSSPLSWDRRTRYPYTGELFF. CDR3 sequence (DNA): TGTGCCAGCAGTTCGCCCCTAAGCTGGGACAGGAGGACAAGGTACCCTTACACCGGGGAGCTGTTTTTT.

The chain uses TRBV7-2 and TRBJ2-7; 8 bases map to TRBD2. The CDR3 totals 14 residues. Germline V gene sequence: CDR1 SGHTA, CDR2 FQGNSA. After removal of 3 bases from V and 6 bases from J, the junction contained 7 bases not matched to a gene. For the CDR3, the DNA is TGTGCCAGCAGCTTTGTAGCGGGGACCGGCGAGCAGTACTTC. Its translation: CASSFVAGTGEQYF.

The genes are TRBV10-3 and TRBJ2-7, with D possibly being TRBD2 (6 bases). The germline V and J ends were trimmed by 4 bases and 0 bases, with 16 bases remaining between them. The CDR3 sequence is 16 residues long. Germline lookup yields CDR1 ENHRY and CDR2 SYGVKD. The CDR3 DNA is TGTGCCATCAGTGGCCTGGGGGGAGGCAGCTCCTACGAGCAGTACTTC. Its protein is CAISGLGGGSSYEQYF.

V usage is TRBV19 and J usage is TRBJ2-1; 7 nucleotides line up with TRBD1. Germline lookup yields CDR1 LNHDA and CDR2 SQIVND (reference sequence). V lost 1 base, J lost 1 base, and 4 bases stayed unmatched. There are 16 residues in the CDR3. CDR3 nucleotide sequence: TGTGCCAGTAGTATAGGTATGACAGGGTCCTACAATGAGCAGTTCTTC. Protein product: CASSIGMTGSYNEQFF.

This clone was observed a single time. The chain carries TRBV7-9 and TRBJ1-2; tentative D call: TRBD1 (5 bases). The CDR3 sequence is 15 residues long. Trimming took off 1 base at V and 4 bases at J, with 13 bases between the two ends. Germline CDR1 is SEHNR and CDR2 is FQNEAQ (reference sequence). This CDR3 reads CASSLVADSPYGYTF. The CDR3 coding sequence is TGTGCCAGCAGCTTAGTGGCCGACAGTCCCTATGGCTACACCTTC. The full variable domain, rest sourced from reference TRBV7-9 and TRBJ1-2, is DTGVSQNPRHKITKRGQNVTFRCDPISEHNRLYWYRQTLGQGPEFLTYFQNEAQLEKSRLLSDRFSAERPKGSFSTLEIQRTEQGDSAMYLCASSLVADSPYGYTFGSGTRLTVV.

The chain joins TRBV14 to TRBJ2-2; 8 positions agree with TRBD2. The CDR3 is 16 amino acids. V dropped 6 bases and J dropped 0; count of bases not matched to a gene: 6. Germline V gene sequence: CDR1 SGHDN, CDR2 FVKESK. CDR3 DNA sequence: TGTGCCAGCAGACTTACGGGACTAGCGAACACCGGGGAGCTGTTTTTT. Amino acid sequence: CASRLTGLANTGELFF.

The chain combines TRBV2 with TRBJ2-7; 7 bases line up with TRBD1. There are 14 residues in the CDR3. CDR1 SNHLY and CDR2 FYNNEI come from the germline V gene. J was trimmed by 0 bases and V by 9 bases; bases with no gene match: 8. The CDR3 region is CASERDSYSYEQYF. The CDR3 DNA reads TGTGCCAGTGAAAGGGACAGCTACTCCTACGAGCAGTACTTC.

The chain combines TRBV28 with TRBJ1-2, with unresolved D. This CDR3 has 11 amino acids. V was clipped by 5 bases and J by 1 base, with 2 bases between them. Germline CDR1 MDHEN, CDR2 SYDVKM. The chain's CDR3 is CASSVNYGYTF. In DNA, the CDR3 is TGTGCCAGCAGTGTTAACTATGGCTACACCTTC.

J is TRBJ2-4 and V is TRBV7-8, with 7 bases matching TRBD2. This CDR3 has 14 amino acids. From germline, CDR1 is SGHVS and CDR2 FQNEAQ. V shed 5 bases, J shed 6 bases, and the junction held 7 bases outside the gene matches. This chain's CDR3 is CASSKIERGNIQYF. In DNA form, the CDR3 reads TGTGCCAGCAGCAAAATCGAGCGGGGAAACATTCAGTACTTC.

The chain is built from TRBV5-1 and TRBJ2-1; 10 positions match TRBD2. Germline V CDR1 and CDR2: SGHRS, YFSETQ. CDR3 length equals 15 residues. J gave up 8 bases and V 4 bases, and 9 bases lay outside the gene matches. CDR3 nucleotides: TGCGCCAGCAGCATCCTAGCGGGAGTCCAGGATGAGCAGTTCTTC. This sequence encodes CASSILAGVQDEQFF.

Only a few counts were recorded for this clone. The chain's CDR3 is CASSPSGRMNTEAFF. CDR3 nucleotide sequence: TGTGCCAGCAGTCCAAGCGGCAGGATGAACACTGAAGCTTTCTTT. The rearrangement links TRBV2 to TRBJ1-1; D not resolved. The CDR3 is 15 amino acids. Per the germline V gene, CDR1 is SNHLY and CDR2 is FYNNEI. V was cut by 5 bases and J by 0 bases, with 13 bases left in between.

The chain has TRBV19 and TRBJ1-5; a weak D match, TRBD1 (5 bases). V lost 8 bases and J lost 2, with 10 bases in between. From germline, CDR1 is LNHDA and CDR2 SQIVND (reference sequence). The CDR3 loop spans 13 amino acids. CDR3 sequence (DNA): TGTGCCAGTTCGGGGCCGGGCAATCAGCCCCAGCATTTT. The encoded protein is CASSGPGNQPQHF.

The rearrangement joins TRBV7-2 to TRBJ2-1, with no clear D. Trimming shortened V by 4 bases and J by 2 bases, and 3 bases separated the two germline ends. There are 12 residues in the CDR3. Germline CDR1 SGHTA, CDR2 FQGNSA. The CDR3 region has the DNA TGTGCCAGCAGCTCCGCCTACAATGAGCAGTTCTTC. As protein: CASSSAYNEQFF. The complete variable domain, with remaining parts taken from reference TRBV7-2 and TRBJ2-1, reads GAGVSQSPSNKVTEKGKDVELRCDPISGHTALYWYRQSLGQGLEFLIYFQGNSAPDKSGLPSDRFSAERTGGSVSTLTIQRTQQEDSAVYLCASSSAYNEQFFGPGTRLTVL.

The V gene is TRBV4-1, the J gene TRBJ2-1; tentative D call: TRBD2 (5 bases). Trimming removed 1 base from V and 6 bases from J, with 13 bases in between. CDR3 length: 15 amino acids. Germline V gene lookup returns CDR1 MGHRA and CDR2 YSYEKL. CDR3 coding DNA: TGCGCCAGCAGCCAAGCGATGCGGGCATTCAATGAGCAGTTCTTC. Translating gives CASSQAMRAFNEQFF.

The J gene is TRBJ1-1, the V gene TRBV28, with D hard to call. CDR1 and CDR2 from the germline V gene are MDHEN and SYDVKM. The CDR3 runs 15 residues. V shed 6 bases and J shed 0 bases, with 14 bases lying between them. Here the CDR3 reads CASRPESGVNTEAFF. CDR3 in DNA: TGTGCCAGCAGGCCGGAATCGGGAGTGAACACTGAAGCTTTCTTT.

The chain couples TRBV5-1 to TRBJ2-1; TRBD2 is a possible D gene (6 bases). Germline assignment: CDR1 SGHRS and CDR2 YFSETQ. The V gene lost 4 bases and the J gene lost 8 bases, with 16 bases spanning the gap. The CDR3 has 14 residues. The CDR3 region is CASSKRVEPYEQFF. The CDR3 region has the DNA TGCGCCAGCAGCAAGCGGGTAGAGCCATATGAGCAGTTCTTC.

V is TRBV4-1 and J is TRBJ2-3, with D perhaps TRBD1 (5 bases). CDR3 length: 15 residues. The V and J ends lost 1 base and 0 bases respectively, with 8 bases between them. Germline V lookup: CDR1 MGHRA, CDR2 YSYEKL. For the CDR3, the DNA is TGCGCCAGCAGCCAAGCAGGACATAGCACAGATACGCAGTATTTT. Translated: CASSQAGHSTDTQYF.

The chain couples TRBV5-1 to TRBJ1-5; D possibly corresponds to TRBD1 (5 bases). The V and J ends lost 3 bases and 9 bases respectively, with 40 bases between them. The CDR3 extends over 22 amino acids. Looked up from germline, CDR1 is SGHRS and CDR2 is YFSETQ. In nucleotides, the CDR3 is TGCGCCAGCAGCTGCCCTCACAGGAGCCGATCAATCAGCCCCAGCTTTAAGGCGCCCCAGCATTTT. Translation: CASSCPHRSRSISPSFKAPQHF.

DNA of the CDR3: TGTGCCAGCAGCGTAGTTCCCGGGGCCGAGCAGTACTTC. Amino acid sequence: CASSVVPGAEQYF. The rearrangement links TRBV9 to TRBJ2-7; TRBD1 or TRBD2 may be the D gene (5 bases each). CDR1 is SGDLS, CDR2 YYNGEE, per germline. The CDR3 has 13 residues. With 0 bases removed from V and 6 bases from J, the gap between germline ends came to 10 bases.

CDR3 amino acids: CATHRTGAYGYTF. In DNA, the CDR3 is TGTGCCACCCATAGGACAGGGGCCTATGGCTACACCTTC. The chain recombines TRBV14 with TRBJ1-2, with TRBD1 identical over 9 bases. The length of the CDR3 is 13 residues. CDR1 is SGHDN, CDR2 FVKESK, per germline. J gave up 4 bases and V 10 bases, and 7 bases lay outside the gene matches.

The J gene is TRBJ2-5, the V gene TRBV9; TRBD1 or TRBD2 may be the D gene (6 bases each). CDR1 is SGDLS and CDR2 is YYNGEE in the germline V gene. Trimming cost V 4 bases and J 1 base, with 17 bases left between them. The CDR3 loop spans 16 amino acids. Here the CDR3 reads CASSLGGGLSQETQYF. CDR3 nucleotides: TGTGCCAGCAGCTTGGGGGGCGGACTAAGCCAAGAGACCCAGTACTTC. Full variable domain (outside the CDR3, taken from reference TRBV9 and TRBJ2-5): DSGVTQTPKHLITATGQRVTLRCSPRSGDLSVYWYQQSLDQGLQFLIQYYNGEERAKGNILERFSAQQFPDLHSELNLSSLELGDSALYFCASSLGGGLSQETQYFGPGTRLLVL.

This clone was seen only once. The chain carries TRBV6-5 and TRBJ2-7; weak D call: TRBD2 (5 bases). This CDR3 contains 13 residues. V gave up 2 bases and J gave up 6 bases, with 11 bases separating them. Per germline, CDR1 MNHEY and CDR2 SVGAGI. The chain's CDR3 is CASSYGGSLEQYF. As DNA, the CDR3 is TGTGCCAGCAGTTACGGAGGCAGTCTCGAGCAGTACTTC.

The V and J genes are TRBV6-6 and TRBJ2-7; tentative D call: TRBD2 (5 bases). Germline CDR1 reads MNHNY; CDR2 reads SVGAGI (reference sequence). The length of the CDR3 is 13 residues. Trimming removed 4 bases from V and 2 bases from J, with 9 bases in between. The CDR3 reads CASSSGFPYEQYF. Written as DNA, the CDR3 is TGTGCCAGCAGTTCGGGGTTCCCCTACGAGCAGTACTTC.

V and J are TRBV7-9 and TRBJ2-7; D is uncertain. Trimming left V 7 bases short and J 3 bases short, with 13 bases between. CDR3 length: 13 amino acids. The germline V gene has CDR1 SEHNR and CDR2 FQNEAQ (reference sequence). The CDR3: CASKGMSFYEQYF. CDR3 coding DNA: TGTGCCAGCAAGGGAATGTCCTTCTACGAGCAGTACTTC.

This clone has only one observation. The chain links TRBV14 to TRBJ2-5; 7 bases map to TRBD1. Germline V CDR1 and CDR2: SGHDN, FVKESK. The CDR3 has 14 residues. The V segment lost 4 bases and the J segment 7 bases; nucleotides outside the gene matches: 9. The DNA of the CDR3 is TGTGCCAGCAGCCGGATTGCAGGGGGATGGACCCAGTACTTC. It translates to CASSRIAGGWTQYF.